This T cell receptor beta chain was documented in a study of blood T cell repertoires in COVID-19. Study background: The United States, Italy and Spain supplied acute and convalescent COVID-19 samples. Sources were T cells, B-cell-depleted T cells, or PBMCs; the material itself was cDNA or gDNA.

As originally analysed: Estimation of nucleated cell counts relied on the amplification of reference gene primers. Here immunoSEQ multiplex PCR was the method, and the copy in TCRdb shows in-frame clones only, minus some. The V and J calls and the clone size are those of that table, but D and trimming were determined from the DNA. Here the sample spans 300,000 to 400,000 clones, roughly 89% being singletons. CDR3 length equals 13 residues. V is TRBV21-1 and J is TRBJ2-7; the listed D gene, TRBD2, was not tested against the DNA. TRBV21-1 is described as a pseudogene. Sample: peripheral blood. This TCR was sampled from a woman under 30 who had recovered from COVID-19. CDR3 DNA sequence: TGTGCCAGCAAGAGAGGGAACCCCTACGAGCAGTACGTC. Encoded protein: CASKRGNPYEQYV.